The sequence of this T cell receptor (beta chain) was determined in a study of circulating and synovial CD4+ cells in juvenile arthritis. On this clone itself: The antigen remains unidentified.

Using immunoSEQ multiplex PCR, the repertoire was profiled, and TCRdb retains in-frame clones only, with some absent. The table has around 15,000 clones, approximately 90% seen once. Study results and limitations: These repertoires were less diverse than bulk blood CD4 repertoires. Compared with bulk blood, circulating pathogenic-like lymphocytes shared substantially more CDR3 sequences with synovial T cells. The pathogenic-like versus bulk T cell difference escaped Vbeta family analysis.

This clonotype was sampled from a human donor with juvenile idiopathic arthritis. Sequencing was performed on CD4+ T cells from blood.

The chain's CDR3 is CASSYTSGTTDTQYF. DNA for the CDR3: TGTGCCAGCAGTTATACTAGCGGGACCACAGATACGCAGTATTTT. The chain links TRBV6-5 to TRBJ2-3, with 10 bases fitting TRBD2. This CDR3 is 15 amino acids long. In germline, CDR1 is MNHEY, CDR2 SVGAGI. Unmatched junction bases numbered 2, after V lost 3 bases and J lost 2 bases.